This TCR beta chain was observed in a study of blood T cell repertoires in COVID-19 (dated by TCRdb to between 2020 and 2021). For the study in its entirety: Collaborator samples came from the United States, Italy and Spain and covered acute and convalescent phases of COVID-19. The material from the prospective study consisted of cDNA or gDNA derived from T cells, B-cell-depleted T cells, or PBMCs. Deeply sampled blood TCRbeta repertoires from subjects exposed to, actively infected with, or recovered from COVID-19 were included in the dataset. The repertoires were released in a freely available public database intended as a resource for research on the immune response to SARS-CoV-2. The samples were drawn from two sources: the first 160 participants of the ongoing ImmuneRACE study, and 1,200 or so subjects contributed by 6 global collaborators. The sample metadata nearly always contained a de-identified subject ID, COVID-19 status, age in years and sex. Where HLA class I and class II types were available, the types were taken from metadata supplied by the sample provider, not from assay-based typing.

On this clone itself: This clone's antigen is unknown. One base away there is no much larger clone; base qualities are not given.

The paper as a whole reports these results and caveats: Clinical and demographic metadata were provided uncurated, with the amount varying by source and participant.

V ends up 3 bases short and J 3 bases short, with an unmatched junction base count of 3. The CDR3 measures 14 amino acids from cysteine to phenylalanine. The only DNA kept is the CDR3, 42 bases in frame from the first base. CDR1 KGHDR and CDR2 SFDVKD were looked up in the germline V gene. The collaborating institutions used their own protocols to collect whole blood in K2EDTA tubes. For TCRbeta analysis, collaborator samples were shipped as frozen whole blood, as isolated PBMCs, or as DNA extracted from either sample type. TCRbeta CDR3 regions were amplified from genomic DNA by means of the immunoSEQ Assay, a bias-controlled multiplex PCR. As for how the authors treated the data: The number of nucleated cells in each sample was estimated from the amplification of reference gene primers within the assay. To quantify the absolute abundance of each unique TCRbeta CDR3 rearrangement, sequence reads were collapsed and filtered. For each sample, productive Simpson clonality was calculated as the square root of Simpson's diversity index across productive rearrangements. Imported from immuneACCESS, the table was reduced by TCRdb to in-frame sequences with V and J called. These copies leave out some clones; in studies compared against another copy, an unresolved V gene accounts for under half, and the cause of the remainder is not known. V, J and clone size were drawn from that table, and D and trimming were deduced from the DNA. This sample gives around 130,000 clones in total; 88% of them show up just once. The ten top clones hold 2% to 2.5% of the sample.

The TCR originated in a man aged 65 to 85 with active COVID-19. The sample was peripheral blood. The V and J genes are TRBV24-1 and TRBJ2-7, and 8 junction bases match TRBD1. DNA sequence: TGTGCCACCAGTGATCCCGGACAGGGCTACGAGCAGTACTTC. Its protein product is CATSDPGQGYEQYF.